This T cell receptor (beta chain) was documented in a study of blood T cell repertoires in COVID-19 (dated by TCRdb to the early 2020s). Broadly, across the study: Samples covering the acute and convalescent phases of COVID-19 were provided by collaborators in the United States, Italy and Spain. A de-identified subject ID, COVID-19 status, age in years and sex were almost always included in the sample metadata. The dataset comprised deeply sampled blood TCRbeta repertoires from subjects exposed to, actively infected with, or recovered from COVID-19. The material from the prospective study consisted of cDNA or gDNA derived from T cells, B-cell-depleted T cells, or PBMCs. Where available, HLA class I and class II types were taken from metadata supplied by the sample provider and were not determined by assay-based typing. The repertoires were made available in a free public database intended to serve as a resource for research on the immune response to SARS-CoV-2. Samples came from the ongoing ImmuneRACE study (first 160 participants) plus 1,254 subjects from 6 global collaborators.

About this clone: Its antigen target is currently unknown. Nothing much larger sits one base from this clone, and base qualities are not available.

The paper's findings and limits, for the study overall: The amount of clinical and demographic metadata varied by source and participant and was provided uncurated.

One collaborating source in Seattle enrolled patients during active infection and followed them longitudinally through the course of disease. Collaborating institutions collected whole blood in K2EDTA tubes following their own protocols. For TCRbeta analysis, collaborator samples were shipped as frozen whole blood, as isolated PBMCs, or as DNA extracted from either sample type. Including cysteine and phenylalanine, the CDR3 has 15 amino acids. Only CDR3 DNA is held: 45 bases, read in frame from base 1. Ends trimmed: V by 1 base, J by 1 base; bases unmatched to a gene: 3. CDR1 and CDR2 (MNHNS, SASEGT) derive from the germline V gene. TCRbeta CDR3 regions were amplified from genomic DNA using the immunoSEQ Assay, a bias-controlled multiplex PCR. In the original analysis: Within the assay, amplification of reference gene primers was used to estimate how many nucleated cells each sample contained. To quantify the absolute abundance of each unique TCRbeta CDR3 rearrangement, sequence reads were collapsed and filtered. For each sample, productive Simpson clonality was calculated as the square root of Simpson's diversity index over productive rearrangements. The source is immuneACCESS, and TCRdb retained only in-frame sequences with V and J called. Part of the clones is not carried over; for the studies checked, unresolved V genes explain less than half of this, and the remainder is unexplained. The V and J calls and clone size come from that table; D and trimming were worked out from the DNA. Counted in this sample were about 270,000 clones; approximately 86% of them appeared once. The ten largest clonotypes hold around 13% of the sample.

The sequence came from a woman between 65 and 79 years old with COVID-19, enrolled during active disease. The sequencing input was peripheral blood. Rearrangement joined TRBV6-1 to TRBJ1-1, and TRBD1 matches 7 of the central bases. The DNA sequence is as follows: TGTGCCAGCAGTGAAGTCGACAGGGCGAACACTGAAGCTTTCTTT. Translated, this is CASSEVDRANTEAFF.